This T cell receptor beta chain derives from a study of beta chain features in type 1 diabetes. Study conclusions and caveats: Type 1 diabetes patients had TCRB CDR3s that were shorter (moderately but significantly so) in all four CD4+ subsets.

Every donor had blood drawn once into heparin, roughly 110 mL on average. CD45RO/CCR7/CD25/CD127/CD95/CD27 staining was used to isolate CD4+ naive, central memory, regulatory and stem cell-like memory cells by sorting. The CDR3 spans 16 residues. Trimming removed 5 bases at V and 10 bases at J, with 24 bases between. CDR1 LNHNV and CDR2 YYDKDF come from the germline V gene (reference sequence). This clone was picked up a small number of times. Its antigen is not known. TCRB transcripts that were expressed got sequenced, as all of the isolated RNA had been reverse transcribed. Produced via immunoSEQ multiplex PCR; TCRdb's table is partial and in-frame only. The profile shows 630,000 or so clones, roughly an eighth of them singletons.

The material sequenced was naive CD4+ T cells from blood. This chain links TRBV15 with TRBJ2-1; weak D call: TRBD2 (5 bases). The sequence was obtained from a man between 18 and 29 years old with type 1 diabetes. CDR3 loop: CATSATRAGSSGEQFF. In DNA, the CDR3 is TGTGCCACCAGCGCCACGAGGGCAGGCTCTAGTGGGGAGCAGTTCTTC.